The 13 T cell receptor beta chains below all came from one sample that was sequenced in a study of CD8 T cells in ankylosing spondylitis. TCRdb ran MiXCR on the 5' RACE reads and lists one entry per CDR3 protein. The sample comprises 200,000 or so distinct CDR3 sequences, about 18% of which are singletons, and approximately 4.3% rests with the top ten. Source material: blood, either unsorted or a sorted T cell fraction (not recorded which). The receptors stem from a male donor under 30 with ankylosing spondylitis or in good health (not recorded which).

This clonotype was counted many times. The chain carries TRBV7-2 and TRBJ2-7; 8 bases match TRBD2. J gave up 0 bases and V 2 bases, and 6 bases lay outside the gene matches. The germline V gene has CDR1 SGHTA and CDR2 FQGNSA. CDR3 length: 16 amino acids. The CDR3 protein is CASSLPAGAVSYEQYF. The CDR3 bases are TGTGCCAGCAGCTTACCAGCGGGGGCCGTCTCCTACGAGCAGTACTTC.

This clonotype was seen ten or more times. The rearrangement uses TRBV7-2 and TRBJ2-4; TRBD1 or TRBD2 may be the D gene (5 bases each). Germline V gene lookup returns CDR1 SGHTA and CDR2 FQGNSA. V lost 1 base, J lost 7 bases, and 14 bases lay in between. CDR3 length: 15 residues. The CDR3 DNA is TGTGCCAGCAGCTTAGAAACGGGGCCGGGGAACATTCAGTACTTC. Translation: CASSLETGPGNIQYF.

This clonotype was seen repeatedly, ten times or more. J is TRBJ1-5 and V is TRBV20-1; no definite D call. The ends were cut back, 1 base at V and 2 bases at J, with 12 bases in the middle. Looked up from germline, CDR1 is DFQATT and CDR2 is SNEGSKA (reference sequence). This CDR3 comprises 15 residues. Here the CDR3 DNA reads TGCAGTGCTAGAGTTAGCCCTATGGGCAATCAGCCCCAGCATTTT. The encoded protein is CSARVSPMGNQPQHF.

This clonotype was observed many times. CDR3 DNA: TGTGCCAGCAGTTACTTAGGAGACAATGAGCAGTTCTTC. Amino acid sequence: CASSYLGDNEQFF. The chain is built from TRBV6-5 and TRBJ2-1; no firm D call. The CDR3 contains 13 residues. Germline V CDR1 and CDR2: MNHEY, SVGAGI. Deletions cut 1 base from V and 5 bases from J, with 6 bases between.

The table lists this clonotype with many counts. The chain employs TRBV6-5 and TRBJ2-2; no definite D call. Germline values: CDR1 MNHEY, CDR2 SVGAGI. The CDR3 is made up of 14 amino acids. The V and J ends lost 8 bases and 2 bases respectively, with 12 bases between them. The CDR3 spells CASLNGLNTGELFF. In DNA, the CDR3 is TGTGCCAGCCTAAACGGGCTTAACACCGGGGAGCTGTTTTTT.

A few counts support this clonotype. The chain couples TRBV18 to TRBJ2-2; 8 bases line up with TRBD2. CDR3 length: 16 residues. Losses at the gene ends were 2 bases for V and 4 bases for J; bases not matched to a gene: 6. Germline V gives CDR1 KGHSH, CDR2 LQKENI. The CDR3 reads CASSPESGRGTGELFF. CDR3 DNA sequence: TGTGCCAGCTCACCAGAGAGCGGGAGAGGCACCGGGGAGCTGTTTTTT.

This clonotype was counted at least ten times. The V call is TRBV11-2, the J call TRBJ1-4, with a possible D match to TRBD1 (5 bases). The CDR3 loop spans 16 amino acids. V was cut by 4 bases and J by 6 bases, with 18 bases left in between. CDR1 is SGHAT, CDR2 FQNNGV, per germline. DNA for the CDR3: TGTGCCAGCAGCTCGCAAATAAGGGGAACCCATGAAAAACTGTTTTTT. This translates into CASSSQIRGTHEKLFF.

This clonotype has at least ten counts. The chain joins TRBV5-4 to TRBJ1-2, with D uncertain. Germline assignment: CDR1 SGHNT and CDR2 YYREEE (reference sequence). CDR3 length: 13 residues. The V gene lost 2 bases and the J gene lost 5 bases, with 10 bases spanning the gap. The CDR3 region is CASSFNSAYGYTF. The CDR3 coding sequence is TGTGCCAGCAGCTTTAATTCAGCGTATGGCTACACCTTC.

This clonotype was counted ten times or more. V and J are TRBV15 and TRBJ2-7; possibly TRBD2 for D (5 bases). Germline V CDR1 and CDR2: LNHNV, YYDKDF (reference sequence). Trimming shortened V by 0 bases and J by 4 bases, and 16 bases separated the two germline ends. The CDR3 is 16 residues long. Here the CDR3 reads CATSRDLIEGRYEQYF. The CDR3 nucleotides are TGTGCCACCAGCAGAGATCTGATCGAGGGTCGGTACGAGCAGTACTTC.

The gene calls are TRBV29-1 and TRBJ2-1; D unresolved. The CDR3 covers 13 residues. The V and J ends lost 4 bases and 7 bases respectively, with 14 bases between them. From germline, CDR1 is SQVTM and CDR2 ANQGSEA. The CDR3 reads CSVVLLDQNEQFF. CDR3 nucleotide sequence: TGCAGCGTTGTCCTCCTGGACCAGAATGAGCAGTTCTTC.

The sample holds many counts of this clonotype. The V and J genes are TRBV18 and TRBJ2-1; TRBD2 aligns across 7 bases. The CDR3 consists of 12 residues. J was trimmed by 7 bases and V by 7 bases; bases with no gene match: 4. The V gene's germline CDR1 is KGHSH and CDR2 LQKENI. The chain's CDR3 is CASYRSGNEQFF. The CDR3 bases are TGTGCCAGCTATCGTAGCGGGAATGAGCAGTTCTTC.

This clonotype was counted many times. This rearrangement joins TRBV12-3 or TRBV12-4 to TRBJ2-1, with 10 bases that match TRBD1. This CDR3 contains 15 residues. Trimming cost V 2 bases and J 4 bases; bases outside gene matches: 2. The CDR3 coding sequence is TGTGCCAGCAGTTTAAGGGACAGGGGATACAATGAGCAGTTCTTC. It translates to CASSLRDRGYNEQFF.

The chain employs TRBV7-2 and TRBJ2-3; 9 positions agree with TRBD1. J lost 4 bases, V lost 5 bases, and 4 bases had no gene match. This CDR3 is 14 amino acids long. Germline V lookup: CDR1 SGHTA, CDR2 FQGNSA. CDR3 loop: CASSRDRAADTQYF. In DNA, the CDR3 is TGTGCCAGCAGCCGGGACAGGGCGGCAGATACGCAGTATTTT. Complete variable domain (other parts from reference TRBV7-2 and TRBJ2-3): GAGVSQSPSNKVTEKGKDVELRCDPISGHTALYWYRQSLGQGLEFLIYFQGNSAPDKSGLPSDRFSAERTGGSVSTLTIQRTQQEDSAVYLCASSRDRAADTQYFGPGTRLTVL.